This T cell receptor beta chain was found in a study of blood T cells in healthy people across ages. J lost 4 bases, V lost 5 bases, and 5 bases had no gene match. The CDR3 covers 14 residues. Per germline, CDR1 SEHNR and CDR2 FQNEAQ (reference sequence). With a J-beta primer mix and a sample-barcoded 5' primer, a second PCR ran roughly 6 to 11 cycles. Each of the cDNA molecules was tagged by a template-switch adaptor with 12 random nucleotides. Any given sample supplied a minimum of 2.5 million CDR3-containing paired-end reads. A single record per CDR3 protein comes from TCRdb applying MiXCR to the 5' RACE reads. Of 700,000 to 950,000 distinct CDR3 sequences in the sample, more than 40% were seen once.

Sequenced material: blood. The V and J genes are TRBV7-9 and TRBJ1-5; 7 nucleotides align to TRBD1. This receptor was taken from an older woman in good health. The CDR3 DNA sequence: TGTGCCAGCAGCCCAGCAGGGGGGAATCAGCCCCAGCATTTT. This translates into CASSPAGGNQPQHF.